This T cell receptor beta chain was captured in a study of T cells in Graves' hyperthyroidism and ophthalmopathy. This CDR3 has 14 residues. In germline, CDR1 is MNHEY, CDR2 SVGEGT. The germline V and J ends were trimmed by 9 bases and 7 bases, with 21 bases remaining between them. Exclusion of patients followed from uncontrolled infection, other autoimmune disease, pregnancy or lactation. This clonotype has at least ten counts. The investigators amplified TCR beta CDR3 regions from RNA transcripts. The primer set for the first-round RT-PCR of the TCR CDR3 was HTBI. TCRdb re-derived calls from the multiplex PCR reads in MiXCR, one entry per CDR3 protein. The profile shows a few hundred thousand distinct CDR3 sequences, about an eighth of them singletons.

The receptor was isolated from a woman between 18 and 29 years old with Graves' hyperthyroidism. The sample was blood. V usage is TRBV6-2 or TRBV6-3 and J usage is TRBJ1-1; no reliable D call. The CDR3: CASIGSFPIVEAFF. The CDR3 DNA follows: TGTGCCAGTATTGGGAGTTTCCCGATAGTTGAAGCTTTCTTT.